This T cell receptor (beta chain) was found in a study of identifying expanded T cells in peripheral blood. Clones were sequenced by immunoSEQ multiplex PCR, and TCRdb holds only the in-frame ones, with some missing. The sample has around 120,000 clones, approximately 80% seen once. The sequencing input was blood. The source is a person aged 18 to 70 in good health.

The CDR3 loop reads CASSGPGARGAGELFF. The DNA for the CDR3 is TGTGCCAGCTCAGGCCCAGGGGCGAGAGGCGCCGGGGAGCTGTTTTTT. The rearrangement uses TRBV18 and TRBJ2-2; perhaps TRBD1 as D (6 bases). Germline CDR1 and CDR2: KGHSH and LQKENI. The CDR3 covers 16 residues. V gave up 5 bases and J gave up 6 bases, with 19 bases separating them.